Below, 19 T cell receptor beta chains from the same sample are listed, as sequenced in a study of blood T cells in healthy people across ages. PCR was performed a second time for roughly 7 to 12 cycles using a sample-barcoded 5' primer and a J-beta primer mix. MiXCR, run by TCRdb on the 5' RACE reads, gives a single entry per CDR3 protein. The table records over 950,000 distinct CDR3 sequences, about 51% of them present only once. What was sequenced was blood. All receptors come from a woman aged 60 to 75 in good health.

The chain uses TRBV5-1 and TRBJ1-4, with D maybe TRBD1 (5 bases). CDR3 length equals 14 residues. V was cut by 4 bases and J by 8 bases, with 15 bases left in between. Per the germline V gene, CDR1 is SGHRS and CDR2 is YFSETQ. The CDR3 protein is CASSEGRAIEKLFF. The CDR3 DNA sequence: TGCGCCAGCAGCGAGGGACGGGCGATCGAAAAACTGTTTTTT.

This chain connects TRBV12-3 or TRBV12-4 to TRBJ2-1; 12 bases align to TRBD2. Germline trimming cut 5 bases from V and 8 bases from J; bases unmatched to any gene: 13. This CDR3 contains 17 residues. CDR3 amino acids: CASSLGSLAGGPHEQFF. In DNA form, the CDR3 reads TGTGCCAGCAGTCTTGGGTCCCTAGCGGGAGGGCCCCATGAGCAGTTCTTC.

The chain carries TRBV30 and TRBJ2-5; D gene ambiguous. This CDR3 contains 14 residues. The germline V gene encodes CDR1 GTSNPN and CDR2 SVGIG (reference sequence). V lost 3 bases, J lost 5 bases, and 16 bases lay in between. DNA for the CDR3: TGTGCCTGGAGGCCCTCGGGCAGGCTGGAGACCCAGTACTTC. Its protein is CAWRPSGRLETQYF.

Only a few counts were recorded for this clonotype. The chain uses TRBV7-2 and TRBJ2-3, with D maybe TRBD2 (5 bases). CDR3 length: 14 residues. The germline CDR1 and CDR2 sequences are SGHTA and FQGNSA. The V gene lost 2 bases and the J gene lost 4 bases, with 10 bases spanning the gap. CDR3 DNA sequence: TGTGCCAGCAGCTTAACGGGGAGCGCAGATACGCAGTATTTT. It is translated as CASSLTGSADTQYF.

The CDR3 coding sequence is TGTGCCAGCAGCTTAGCATTGGGACTAGGGATCAATGAGCAGTTCTTC. Residues: CASSLALGLGINEQFF. V is TRBV11-2 and J is TRBJ2-1, with 8 bases fitting TRBD2. Trimming took 1 base from V and 6 from J; bases not matched to a gene: 8. The V gene's germline CDR1 is SGHAT and CDR2 FQNNGV. The CDR3 covers 16 residues.

This chain connects TRBV29-1 to TRBJ1-2, with TRBD1 identical over 7 bases. Trimming at V came to 7 bases and at J to 0 bases, leaving 5 bases not matched to a gene. This CDR3 comprises 13 residues. The germline gives CDR1 SQVTM, CDR2 ANQGSEA. The CDR3: CSASGTANYGYTF. CDR3 DNA sequence: TGCAGCGCCTCCGGGACAGCTAACTATGGCTACACCTTC. Looking up the rest from reference TRBV29-1 and TRBJ1-2 gives the full variable domain: SAVISQKPSRDICQRGTSLTIQCQVDSQVTMMFWYRQQPGQSLTLIATANQGSEATYESGFVIDKFPISRPNLTFSTLTVSNMSPEDSSIYLCSASGTANYGYTFGSGTRLTVV.

This chain uses TRBV12-3 or TRBV12-4 with TRBJ1-3; no clear D gene. Trimming pared 4 bases from V and 2 bases from J, leaving 12 bases between. The CDR3 length is 15 residues. The CDR3: CASSSWGVTGNTIYF. The CDR3 coding sequence is TGTGCCAGCAGTTCCTGGGGTGTGACTGGAAACACCATATATTTT.

J is TRBJ2-7 and V is TRBV28; TRBD1 matches at 8 bases. The CDR3 runs 15 residues. Germline-derived CDR1 and CDR2 are MDHEN and SYDVKM. V gave up 4 bases and J gave up 3 bases; unmatched junction bases: 8. CDR3 DNA sequence: TGTGCCAGCAGTTCAGCCGGGACAGGCCTCTACGAGCAGTACTTC. Its protein is CASSSAGTGLYEQYF.

This chain links TRBV6-5 with TRBJ2-6, with 8 positions matching TRBD2. J was trimmed by 0 bases and V by 5 bases; bases with no gene match: 12. Germline loops: CDR1 MNHEY, CDR2 SVGAGI. The CDR3 has 19 residues. In nucleotides, the CDR3 is TGTGCCAGCAGTAACCCCGGGGGGGCTCACGACTCTGGGGCCAACGTCCTGACTTTC. This sequence encodes CASSNPGGAHDSGANVLTF.

The chain uses TRBV6-5 and TRBJ2-4, with D maybe TRBD2 (6 bases). With the DNA end fitting TRBJ2-7 better, the J assignment may be wrong. The CDR3 sequence is 16 residues long. CDR1 and CDR2 (germline): MNHEY, SVGAGI. The chain's CDR3 is CASSYSAEGPLREQYF. CDR3 DNA: TGTGCCAGCAGTTACTCAGCGGAGGGGCCCCTTCGCGAGCAGTACTTC.

The sample holds many counts of this clonotype. The chain carries TRBV29-1 and TRBJ1-5; TRBD1 aligns across 8 bases. Per germline, CDR1 SQVTM and CDR2 ANQGSEA. Unmatched junction bases numbered 6, after V lost 1 base and J lost 4 bases. The CDR3 totals 15 residues. The CDR3 DNA is TGCAGCGTTGAAGTCCGGGACAGGAGAAATCAGCCCCAGCATTTT. This codes for CSVEVRDRRNQPQHF.

The chain uses TRBV28 and TRBJ2-7, with D possibly matching TRBD2 (6 bases). V was shortened by 5 bases and J by 2 bases, with 19 bases between the two germline ends. This CDR3 comprises 16 residues. CDR1 is MDHEN and CDR2 is SYDVKM in the germline V gene. The DNA for the CDR3 is TGTGCCAGCAGTGGGGGGAGGCTAGCGCTTACCTACGAGCAGTACTTC. This encodes CASSGGRLALTYEQYF.

The rearrangement links TRBV7-2 to TRBJ2-1, with D perhaps TRBD1 (6 bases). V was trimmed by 5 bases and J by 7 bases, leaving 24 bases between them. Germline CDR1 and CDR2: SGHTA and FQGNSA. This CDR3 region has 17 residues. CDR3 residues: CASSGPQGNTLKNEQFF. The CDR3 DNA is TGTGCCAGCAGCGGACCACAGGGAAACACGTTAAAAAATGAGCAGTTCTTC.

Remarks on this clonotype: This is likely a read error, given that the CDR3 carries no conserved phenylalanine or tryptophan at its end. The genes are TRBV20-1 and TRBJ2-7; 7 nucleotides align to TRBD2. This CDR3 is built from 15 residues. CDR1 is DFQATT, CDR2 SNEGSKA, per germline (reference sequence). Trimming cost V 0 bases and J 4 bases; bases outside gene matches: 9. For the CDR3, the DNA is TGCAGTGCTAGAGATCCCAGCGGCGGGAGATACGAGCAGTACTTA. Translating gives CSARDPSGGRYEQYL.

This clonotype was seen ten or more times. V usage is TRBV7-9 and J usage is TRBJ2-3; D possibly corresponds to TRBD2 (6 bases). V lost 3 bases, J lost 1 base, and 11 bases lay in between. The length of the CDR3 is 15 residues. Germline loops: CDR1 SEHNR, CDR2 FQNEAQ (reference sequence). The CDR3 DNA reads as TGTGCCAGCAGCTTTGGGGGAGGAGGCACAGATACGCAGTATTTT. It encodes CASSFGGGGTDTQYF.

This clonotype was seen more than once but under ten times. The CDR3: CSAGGSRRLRDTQYF. The DNA of the CDR3 is TGCAGTGCTGGCGGGTCTAGACGGCTCAGAGATACGCAGTATTTT. The rearrangement joins TRBV20-1 to TRBJ2-3, with D possibly being TRBD2 (5 bases). Germline loops: CDR1 DFQATT, CDR2 SNEGSKA (reference sequence). Deletions cut 5 bases from V and 5 bases from J, with 20 bases between. The CDR3 sequence is 15 residues long.

The chain is built from TRBV12-3 or TRBV12-4 and TRBJ2-4; the D is unclear. The germline V and J ends were trimmed by 2 bases and 3 bases, with 8 bases remaining between them. The CDR3 is 14 residues long. The CDR3 DNA is TGTGCCAGCAGTTTATCAGAGAACAAAAACATTCAGTACTTC. It specifies CASSLSENKNIQYF.

This chain uses TRBV20-1 with TRBJ2-6; possibly TRBD1 for D (6 bases). The CDR3 is made up of 15 amino acids. The V end was cut by 6 bases, the J end by 2 bases, with 14 bases between. Germline V CDR1 and CDR2: DFQATT, SNEGSKA (reference sequence). The CDR3 loop reads CSAHQTGAGANVLTF. The CDR3 nucleotides read TGCAGTGCCCACCAGACAGGTGCTGGGGCCAACGTCCTGACTTTC.

This chain joins TRBV28 and TRBJ2-7; 7 bases agree with TRBD2. Germline V gene data show CDR1 as MDHEN and CDR2 as SYDVKM. The CDR3 is made up of 14 amino acids. V gave up 3 bases and J gave up 2 bases; unmatched junction bases: 4. This CDR3 is CASSFSGIPYEQYF. Here the CDR3 DNA reads TGTGCCAGCAGTTTCAGCGGGATACCCTACGAGCAGTACTTC.